Below, 8 T cell receptor beta chains from the same sample are listed, as sequenced in a study of blood T cells in healthy people across ages. It was with a sample-barcoded 5' primer and a J-beta primer mix that a second PCR of roughly 7 to 12 cycles was run. TCRdb analysed the 5' RACE reads with MiXCR anew, one entry per CDR3 protein. Found here are 980,000 or so distinct CDR3 sequences, around 46% of them singletons; the top ten hold under 15%. Sequencing was carried out using blood. The origin of the receptors is a man under 40 in good health.

This clonotype was found a few times. The chain employs TRBV7-2 and TRBJ2-3, with 7 bases fitting TRBD1. The CDR3 contains 15 residues. Germline CDR1 reads SGHTA; CDR2 reads FQGNSA. J was trimmed by 2 bases and V by 5 bases; bases with no gene match: 7. The CDR3 bases are TGTGCCAGCAGCACTCGACAGGGAATCACAGATACGCAGTATTTT. Translation gives CASSTRQGITDTQYF.

This chain connects TRBV7-8 to TRBJ2-5; tentatively, D is TRBD1 (5 bases). The J call is in doubt because the DNA end fits TRBJ2-7 better. This CDR3 has 15 residues. The V gene's germline CDR1 is SGHVS and CDR2 FQNEAQ. For the CDR3, the DNA is TGTGCCAGCAGCTTAGACGCTTCAGGGCTCTACGAGCAGTACTTC. It codes for CASSLDASGLYEQYF.

This clonotype was detected only once. The chain uses TRBV7-2 and TRBJ2-1; D not resolved. CDR3 length equals 13 residues. V was shortened by 0 bases and J by 9 bases, with 9 bases between the two germline ends. Per the germline V gene, CDR1 is SGHTA and CDR2 is FQGNSA. Here the CDR3 reads CASSLAQDTEQFF. DNA of the CDR3: TGTGCCAGCAGCTTAGCGCAAGACACTGAGCAGTTCTTC.

The chain combines TRBV5-1 with TRBJ1-1; D gene ambiguous. The germline V gene encodes CDR1 SGHRS and CDR2 YFSETQ. The V and J ends lost 2 bases and 1 base respectively, with 6 bases between them. CDR3 length equals 13 residues. Written as DNA, the CDR3 is TGCGCCAGCAGCTTCAGCACGAACACTGAAGCTTTCTTT. Its translation is CASSFSTNTEAFF.

The chain has TRBV2 and TRBJ1-5; D might be TRBD1 (5 bases). Trimming stripped 4 bases from V and 2 bases from J, with 18 bases between. This CDR3 comprises 17 residues. The germline V gene encodes CDR1 SNHLY and CDR2 FYNNEI. In DNA, the CDR3 is TGTGCCAGCAGTGGAAGGAGAGGGGAGGTTGGCAATCAGCCCCAGCATTTT. Its translation is CASSGRRGEVGNQPQHF.

V is TRBV5-1 and J is TRBJ1-5; D is possibly TRBD1 (6 bases). V was shortened by 2 bases and J by 5 bases, with 11 bases between the two germline ends. Per germline, CDR1 SGHRS and CDR2 YFSETQ. The CDR3 runs 14 residues. CDR3 coding DNA: TGCGCCAGCAGCTTAGGGGACAATTATCAGCCCCAGCATTTT. Amino acids: CASSLGDNYQPQHF.

This chain joins TRBV12-3 or TRBV12-4 and TRBJ2-5; D unclear. The V gene lost 5 bases and the J gene lost 1 base, with 8 bases spanning the gap. The CDR3 consists of 13 residues. DNA for the CDR3: TGTGCCAGCAGTATCTGGTCCCAAGAGACCCAGTACTTC. It translates to CASSIWSQETQYF.

Remarks on this clonotype: A much more abundant neighbour one base away suggests this may be a read error. The rearrangement links TRBV20-1 to TRBJ1-2, with D possibly matching TRBD1 (5 bases). The germline V gene has CDR1 DFQATT and CDR2 SNEGSKA (reference sequence). The CDR3 extends over 12 amino acids. In DNA form, the CDR3 reads TGCAGTGCTAGAGTTTTGGGGGATGACTACATCTTC. Protein product: CSARVLGDDYIF.